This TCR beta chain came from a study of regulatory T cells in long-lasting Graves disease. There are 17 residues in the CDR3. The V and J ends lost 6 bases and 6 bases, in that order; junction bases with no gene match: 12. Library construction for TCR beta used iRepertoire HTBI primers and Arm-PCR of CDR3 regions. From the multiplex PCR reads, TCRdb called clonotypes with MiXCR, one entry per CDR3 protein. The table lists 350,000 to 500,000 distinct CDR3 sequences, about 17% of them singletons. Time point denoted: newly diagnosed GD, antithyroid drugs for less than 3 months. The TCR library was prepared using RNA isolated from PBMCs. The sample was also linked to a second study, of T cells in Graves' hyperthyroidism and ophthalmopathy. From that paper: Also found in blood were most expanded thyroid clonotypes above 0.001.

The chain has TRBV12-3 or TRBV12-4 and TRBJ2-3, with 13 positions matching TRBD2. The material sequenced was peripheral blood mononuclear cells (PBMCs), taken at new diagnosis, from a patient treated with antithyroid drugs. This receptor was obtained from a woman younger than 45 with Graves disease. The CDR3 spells CASSLAGTSGTADTQYF. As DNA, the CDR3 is TGTGCCAGCAGCCTTGCCGGGACTAGCGGGACTGCGGATACGCAGTATTTT.